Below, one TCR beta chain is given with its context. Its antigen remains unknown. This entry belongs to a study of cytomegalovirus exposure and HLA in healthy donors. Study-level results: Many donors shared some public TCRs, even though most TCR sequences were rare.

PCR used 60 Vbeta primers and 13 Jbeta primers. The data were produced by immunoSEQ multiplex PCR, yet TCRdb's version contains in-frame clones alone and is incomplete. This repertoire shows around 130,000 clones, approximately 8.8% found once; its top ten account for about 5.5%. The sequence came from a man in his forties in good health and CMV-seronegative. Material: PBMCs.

The CDR3 protein is CASSLGTVYNSPLHF. The CDR3 bases are TGCGCCAGCAGCCTGGGGACAGTTTATAATTCACCCCTCCACTTT. This chain joins TRBV4-3 and TRBJ1-6; 7 bases fit TRBD1. The V and J ends lost 4 bases and 4 bases, in that order; junction bases with no gene match: 4. The CDR3 is 15 amino acids. Germline V lookup: CDR1 LGHNA, CDR2 YSLEER.